The next 17 T cell receptor beta chains were all read from a single sample in a study of cytotoxic CD8 clonotypes in ibrutinib-treated CLL. Sequencing was performed with immunoSEQ multiplex PCR; in TCRdb, only in-frame clones are kept and a portion is missing. The sample lists about 310,000 clones; more than 65% were seen once. The sample in question was PBMCs, obtained before ibrutinib treatment. These receptors came from a human donor with chronic lymphocytic leukemia.

The genes are TRBV5-1 and TRBJ2-7; TRBD1 aligns across 8 bases. Trimming removed 4 bases from V and 0 bases from J; junction bases left unmatched: 6. The CDR3 consists of 15 residues. Germline-derived CDR1 and CDR2 are SGHRS and YFSETQ. The CDR3 DNA reads TGCGCCAGCAGCACAGGACAGGGTCTCTCCTACGAGCAGTACTTC. Translating it yields CASSTGQGLSYEQYF.

This clone was picked up one time. This chain connects TRBV5-1 to TRBJ1-2; possibly TRBD1 for D (6 bases). Trimming removed 4 bases at V and 1 base at J, with 14 bases between. This CDR3 comprises 15 residues. CDR1 and CDR2 (germline): SGHRS, YFSETQ. CDR3 DNA sequence: TGCGCCAGCAGCCCCGGACAGATCAGTAACTATGGCTACACCTTC. It encodes CASSPGQISNYGYTF.

The chain joins TRBV23-1 to TRBJ2-7; either TRBD1 or TRBD2 may fit D (5 bases each). TRBV23-1 is an open reading frame whose function is uncertain. The CDR3 is 17 amino acids. Trimming removed 2 bases at V and 4 bases at J, with 21 bases between. CDR3 residues: CASSQPWGQVGEYEQYF. In nucleotides, the CDR3 is TGCGCCAGCAGTCAACCTTGGGGTCAAGTGGGGGAGTACGAGCAGTACTTC.

As DNA, the CDR3 is TGTGCCAGCAGGCCTAGAGGGTTAACCTCCTACGAGCAGTACTTC. This gives the protein CASRPRGLTSYEQYF. The gene calls are TRBV28 and TRBJ2-7; a possible D gene is TRBD2 (5 bases). V lost 6 bases, J lost 0 bases, and 15 bases lay in between. CDR1 and CDR2 from the germline V gene are MDHEN and SYDVKM. The CDR3 sequence is 15 residues long.

The chain couples TRBV2 to TRBJ2-7, with D tentatively TRBD1 (5 bases). Trimming pared 3 bases from V and 4 bases from J, leaving 13 bases between. CDR3 length: 14 amino acids. Germline V gene data show CDR1 as SNHLY and CDR2 as FYNNEI. CDR3 bases: TGTGCCAGCAGTGAGCAGGGTGTGGGATACGAGCAGTACTTC. This encodes CASSEQGVGYEQYF.

The V and J genes are TRBV10-1 and TRBJ2-5; D not resolved. Between the trimmed V and J ends, which lost 3 bases and 8 bases, there was a span of 10 bases. This CDR3 contains 12 residues. The germline V gene encodes CDR1 WNHNN and CDR2 SYGVQD (reference sequence). The CDR3 region has the DNA TGCGCCAGCAGTGAAGTGTCGGGCACCCAGTACTTC. Amino acids: CASSEVSGTQYF.

The J gene is TRBJ1-5, the V gene TRBV6-5; TRBD1 aligns across 7 bases. The V segment lost 10 bases and the J segment 6 bases; nucleotides outside the gene matches: 9. This CDR3 spans 13 amino acids. In germline, CDR1 is MNHEY, CDR2 SVGAGI. The CDR3 DNA is TGTGCCATCCGGAGGGGGCCGGGTCAGCCCCAGCATTTT. Residues: CAIRRGPGQPQHF.

Written as DNA, the CDR3 is TGTGCCAGCAGCGGAATTAGCGGGACTTTCTACGAGCAGTACTTC. Amino acids: CASSGISGTFYEQYF. The chain couples TRBV7-8 to TRBJ2-7; 8 bases fit TRBD2. The V gene end was trimmed by 5 bases and the J gene end by 3 bases; junction bases not matched to a gene: 9. Germline V lookup: CDR1 SGHVS, CDR2 FQNEAQ. The length of the CDR3 is 15 residues.

V usage is TRBV5-1 and J usage is TRBJ1-2, with 7 nucleotides matching TRBD1. J was trimmed by 8 bases and V by 4 bases; bases with no gene match: 11. The V gene's germline CDR1 is SGHRS and CDR2 YFSETQ. This CDR3 spans 14 amino acids. This CDR3 reads CASSPGQSSYGYTF. The DNA for the CDR3 is TGCGCCAGCAGCCCGGGACAGTCTTCATACGGCTACACCTTC.

This chain connects TRBV5-6 to TRBJ2-5, with TRBD2 matching 7 bases. Germline CDR1 reads SGHDT; CDR2 reads YYEEEE. Trimming took 1 base from V and 0 from J; bases not matched to a gene: 6. The CDR3 has 16 residues. The CDR3 DNA reads TGTGCCAGCAGCTTGTGGCTAGCGGATAACCAAGAGACCCAGTACTTC. It yields the protein CASSLWLADNQETQYF.

The V gene is TRBV6-5, the J gene TRBJ1-5; TRBD1 aligns across 7 bases. J gave up 6 bases and V 6 bases, and 8 bases lay outside the gene matches. CDR1 and CDR2 from the germline V gene are MNHEY and SVGAGI. The CDR3 extends over 14 amino acids. This chain's CDR3 is CASRTGTDTQPQHF. CDR3 coding DNA: TGTGCCAGCAGGACCGGGACAGATACTCAGCCCCAGCATTTT.

The V call is TRBV7-2, the J call TRBJ2-7; D could derive from TRBD1 or TRBD2 (5 bases each). This CDR3 has 14 amino acids. V lost 4 bases and J lost 2, with 12 bases in between. Germline V gives CDR1 SGHTA, CDR2 FQGNSA. The CDR3 bases are TGTGCCAGCAGCTCAACTGGGACGGCCTACGAGCAGTACTTC. This codes for CASSSTGTAYEQYF.

V is TRBV7-2 and J is TRBJ2-5, with 13 bases that match TRBD2. CDR3 length: 15 residues. V was pared by 5 bases and J by 4 bases, with 4 bases of the junction left unmatched. From germline, CDR1 is SGHTA and CDR2 FQGNSA. The CDR3 spells CASSQGLAGAETQYF. CDR3 DNA sequence: TGTGCCAGCAGCCAAGGACTAGCGGGAGCAGAGACCCAGTACTTC.

This clone has just a few counts. This chain links TRBV18 with TRBJ2-2; D not resolved. Trimming took 0 bases from V and 2 from J, leaving 4 bases between them. The CDR3 extends over 14 amino acids. CDR1 and CDR2 from the germline V gene are KGHSH and LQKENI. The CDR3 region has the DNA TGTGCCAGCTCACCACCGTTTAACACCGGGGAGCTGTTTTTT. Translation gives CASSPPFNTGELFF.

This clone showed up many times. The CDR3, as DNA: TGTGCCAGTAGTATAGTCCCAGGGGCTGGGACTGAAGCTTTCTTT. Protein product: CASSIVPGAGTEAFF. The V gene is TRBV19, the J gene TRBJ1-1, with D perhaps matching TRBD1 (6 bases). This CDR3 has 15 residues. Looked up from germline, CDR1 is LNHDA and CDR2 is SQIVND (reference sequence). V was cut by 1 base and J by 5 bases, with 14 bases left in between.

The chain combines TRBV4-3 with TRBJ2-1, with D possibly matching TRBD2 (6 bases). The ends were cut back, 4 bases at V and 8 bases at J, with 18 bases in the middle. Germline CDR1 LGHNA, CDR2 YSLEER. The CDR3 has 15 amino acids. CDR3 nucleotide sequence: TGCGCCAGCAGCCTGGGACTCTATAGCGTACATGAGCAGTTCTTC. This sequence encodes CASSLGLYSVHEQFF.

The chain couples TRBV15 to TRBJ1-2; 8 nucleotides match TRBD1. CDR1 and CDR2 from the germline V gene are LNHNV and YYDKDF (reference sequence). V was clipped by 6 bases and J by 3 bases; unmatched bases: 3. CDR3 length equals 13 residues. The CDR3 nucleotides read TGTGCCACCAGTAAGGACAGGGACTATGGCTACACCTTC. Residues: CATSKDRDYGYTF.